Sequencing of this TCR beta chain was carried out in a study of blood T cell repertoires in COVID-19. Looking at the study overall: Spain, Italy and the United States supplied samples that represented acute and convalescent COVID-19.

Trimming removed 3 bases at V and 9 bases at J, with 12 bases between. The germline gives CDR1 MRHNA, CDR2 SNTAGT. The CDR3 loop spans 14 amino acids. Methods used by the authors: Counts of nucleated cells, estimated from reference gene primer amplification, were obtained. Assay used: immunoSEQ multiplex PCR; TCRdb lists only in-frame clones, some missing. V, J and clone size are taken as reported in that table, and D and trimming were inferred from the DNA itself. The sample contains some 100,000 clones, around 87% of which appear only once. V gene TRBV6-4 combines with J gene TRBJ1-6; D may be TRBD1 (5 bases). The material sequenced was peripheral blood. This TCR derives from a human donor in a cohort sampled during active COVID-19. In DNA form, the CDR3 reads TGTGCCAGCAGTGATGCATTCGGGGGTTCACCCCTCCACTTT. It is translated as CASSDAFGGSPLHF.